The clone carrying this T cell receptor (beta chain) was counted at least ten times. Its antigen is as yet unknown. RNA transcripts gave rise to amplified TCR beta CDR3 regions. HTBI primers were the set used in a first-round RT-PCR of the TCR CDR3. TCRdb reprocessed the multiplex PCR reads via MiXCR and lists one record per CDR3 protein. In the table there are 490,000 or so distinct CDR3 sequences, around 20% of which are singletons. The V gene lost 2 bases and the J gene lost 2 bases, with 9 bases spanning the gap. This CDR3 is built from 14 residues. Germline assignment: CDR1 LGHDT and CDR2 YNNKEL (reference sequence). This specimen comes from a study of T cells in Graves' hyperthyroidism and ophthalmopathy. Overall study findings and caveats: A model of 13 V-J pairs discriminated ophthalmopathy from stable hyperthyroidism.

This receptor was identified in a man in his forties with Graves' ophthalmopathy. This chain uses TRBV3-1 with TRBJ1-1; D unclear. The sample consisted of blood. Here the CDR3 DNA reads TGTGCCAGCAGCCAATATGGTCCCAACACTGAAGCTTTCTTT. It translates to CASSQYGPNTEAFF.